These 30 T cell receptor beta chains were sequenced from one sample in a study of blood T cell repertoires in COVID-19 (dated by TCRdb to the early 2020s). Receptors were amplified or captured by the immunoSEQ multiplex PCR assay. TCRdb took this table from immuneACCESS and kept in-frame rearrangements with V and J called. Such tables lack part of the clones; where checked against another copy, unresolved V genes explain under half of the gap, and the rest is unexplained. Across this sample there are over 200,000 clones, with around nine tenths seen only once. The ten largest account for 2.5% to 3.5% of the sample. The sequencing sample was made of peripheral blood. The source is a woman aged 55 to 70 with acute or convalescent COVID-19.

This sequence joins TRBV3-1 (or the pseudogene TRBV3-2) and TRBJ2-7, with 7 bases identical to TRBD1. The CDR3 is made up of 15 amino acids. Germline CDR1 reads LGHDT; CDR2 reads YNNKEL (reference sequence). V was clipped by 2 bases and J by 4 bases; unmatched bases: 8. The CDR3 sequence is CASSQNPGQIYEQYF. In DNA form, the CDR3 reads TGTGCCAGCAGCCAAAACCCGGGACAGATATACGAGCAGTACTTC.

This clone came up once. The chain combines TRBV6-5 with TRBJ1-1; 8 nucleotides agree with TRBD1. Germline CDR1 is MNHEY and CDR2 is SVGAGI. The CDR3 is 15 amino acids. V lost 5 bases and J lost 0; bases outside the gene matches: 5. This CDR3 reads CASSLRTGMNTEAFF. DNA for the CDR3: TGTGCCAGCAGTCTCCGGACAGGGATGAACACTGAAGCTTTCTTT.

V and J are TRBV11-2 and TRBJ2-4; TRBD2 aligns across 8 bases. The length of the CDR3 is 13 residues. V dropped 6 bases and J dropped 6; count of bases not matched to a gene: 4. Germline loops: CDR1 SGHAT, CDR2 FQNNGV. The CDR3 here is CASSPTSGNIQYF. The CDR3 DNA is TGTGCCAGCAGTCCTACTAGCGGAAACATTCAGTACTTC.

The chain recombines TRBV7-8 with TRBJ2-5; TRBD1 matches at 8 bases. V dropped 5 bases and J dropped 4; count of bases not matched to a gene: 15. Germline-derived CDR1 and CDR2 are SGHVS and FQNEAQ. This CDR3 has 17 amino acids. The CDR3: CASSPNRPQGAGETQYF. CDR3 in DNA: TGTGCCAGCAGCCCCAACCGTCCGCAGGGGGCTGGAGAGACCCAGTACTTC.

This clone has just one count. V is TRBV3-1 (or the pseudogene TRBV3-2) and J is TRBJ1-4, with a weak D call TRBD1 (5 bases). The germline V gene encodes CDR1 LGHDT and CDR2 YNNKEL (reference sequence). Trimming stripped 7 bases from V and 3 bases from J, with 15 bases between. This CDR3 has 15 residues. The CDR3 coding sequence is TGTGCCAGCACGTACTCGGGGGGTTCTAATGAAAAACTGTTTTTT. Its translation is CASTYSGGSNEKLFF.

The gene calls are TRBV7-8 and TRBJ2-1; 9 nucleotides align to TRBD2. The CDR3 extends over 17 amino acids. Germline V gene sequence: CDR1 SGHVS, CDR2 FQNEAQ. V dropped 1 base and J dropped 3; count of bases not matched to a gene: 7. The CDR3 nucleotides are TGTGCCAGCAGCTTAGAAATCGGGACTAGCCGCTACAATGAGCAGTTCTTC. The encoded protein is CASSLEIGTSRYNEQFF.

This chain links TRBV5-4 with TRBJ2-6; the D is unclear. Between the trimmed V and J ends, which lost 0 bases and 2 bases, there was a span of 6 bases. The CDR3 has 15 residues. Looked up from germline, CDR1 is SGHNT and CDR2 is YYREEE (reference sequence). CDR3 sequence: CASSLDQTGANVLTF. CDR3 sequence (DNA): TGTGCCAGCAGCTTGGACCAGACTGGGGCCAACGTCCTGACTTTC.

The V call is TRBV5-1, the J call TRBJ2-3; D may be TRBD1 (6 bases). V gave up 4 bases and J gave up 2 bases, with 17 bases separating them. This CDR3 comprises 16 residues. Germline V gives CDR1 SGHRS, CDR2 YFSETQ. The CDR3: CASSRDVGAYTDTQYF. The CDR3 DNA sequence: TGCGCCAGCAGCAGGGATGTGGGGGCCTACACAGATACGCAGTATTTT.

This clone has just a few counts. The chain has TRBV7-8 and TRBJ1-5; possible D gene TRBD1, 6 bases. CDR3 length equals 20 residues. Germline assignment: CDR1 SGHVS and CDR2 FQNEAQ. V was shortened by 5 bases and J by 2 bases, with 28 bases between the two germline ends. The chain's CDR3 is CASSPTLLAVRGVGNQPQHF. For the CDR3, the DNA is TGTGCCAGCAGCCCAACCCTTTTGGCGGTCAGGGGAGTTGGCAATCAGCCCCAGCATTTT.

The chain employs TRBV5-1 and TRBJ1-2, with D possibly TRBD1 on 6 matching bases. CDR3 size: 13 residues. Germline V gene lookup returns CDR1 SGHRS and CDR2 YFSETQ. With 3 bases removed from V and 8 bases from J, the gap between germline ends came to 14 bases. The CDR3 reads CASSSTGNRGYTF. The CDR3 DNA is TGCGCCAGCAGCTCAACAGGGAACAGGGGCTACACCTTC.

The J gene is TRBJ1-2, the V gene TRBV6-4, with 8 bases matching TRBD1. The V gene's germline CDR1 is MRHNA and CDR2 SNTAGT. This CDR3 is built from 15 residues. V shed 10 bases and J 0 bases; nucleotides not matched to a gene: 10. In DNA form, the CDR3 reads TGTGCCATCCTGGCAGGGGGCCTGGCTAACTATGGCTACACCTTC. It codes for CAILAGGLANYGYTF.

V is TRBV9 and J is TRBJ2-3; TRBD2 agrees at 7 bases. V dropped 0 bases and J dropped 3; count of bases not matched to a gene: 7. Germline V CDR1 and CDR2: SGDLS, YYNGEE. This CDR3 has 16 amino acids. The CDR3 protein is CASSVDPRTRTDTQYF. CDR3 nucleotide sequence: TGTGCCAGCAGCGTAGATCCTAGGACTAGGACAGATACGCAGTATTTT.

This rearrangement joins TRBV19 to TRBJ2-7; maybe TRBD1 (6 bases). The germline V gene encodes CDR1 LNHDA and CDR2 SQIVND (reference sequence). The germline V and J ends were trimmed by 5 bases and 10 bases, with 15 bases remaining between them. The CDR3 is 12 amino acids. DNA of the CDR3: TGTGCCAGTAGTGCTAGTGGGGGCGTTCAGTACTTC. It codes for CASSASGGVQYF.

The chain carries TRBV19 and TRBJ2-1; 11 nucleotides match TRBD2. The CDR3 runs 15 residues. Germline V gene data show CDR1 as LNHDA and CDR2 as SQIVND (reference sequence). Trimming removed 4 bases from V and 6 bases from J; junction bases left unmatched: 5. The CDR3 DNA sequence: TGTGCCAGTAGTAAAATAGCGGGAGGGACCAATGAGCAGTTCTTC. Translation: CASSKIAGGTNEQFF.

The chain recombines TRBV19 with TRBJ2-5; 14 bases fit TRBD2. The junction had 4 bases not matched to a gene; V was cut back by 5 bases and J by 8 bases. The germline gives CDR1 LNHDA, CDR2 SQIVND (reference sequence). The CDR3 length is 14 residues. The CDR3 here is CASSWGLAGDTQYF. DNA for the CDR3: TGTGCCAGTAGTTGGGGACTAGCGGGGGATACCCAGTACTTC.

V is TRBV28 and J is TRBJ1-5; no reliable D call. CDR3 length: 16 amino acids. Trimming removed 4 bases from V and 0 bases from J, with 13 bases in between. The germline V gene has CDR1 MDHEN and CDR2 SYDVKM. Here the CDR3 reads CASSSLDLYSNQPQHF. As DNA, the CDR3 is TGTGCCAGCAGTTCCCTAGACCTTTATAGCAATCAGCCCCAGCATTTT.

The gene calls are TRBV5-6 and TRBJ1-5, with 7 nucleotides matching TRBD1. This CDR3 region has 17 residues. With 2 bases clipped from V and 4 bases from J, the junction kept 12 bases outside the gene matches. Germline assignment: CDR1 SGHDT and CDR2 YYEEEE. CDR3 bases: TGTGCCAGCAGCTTCAGCCCCCGGGACAGCCTTAATCAGCCCCAGCATTTT. Amino acid sequence: CASSFSPRDSLNQPQHF.

The V call is TRBV11-2, the J call TRBJ2-3, with 9 bases identical to TRBD2. V lost 0 bases and J lost 3; bases outside the gene matches: 4. Germline CDR1 SGHAT, CDR2 FQNNGV. The CDR3 has 16 amino acids. CDR3 sequence (DNA): TGTGCCAGCAGCTTAGATCGTGCGGGAGGGACAGATACGCAGTATTTT. This encodes CASSLDRAGGTDTQYF.

J is TRBJ1-2 and V is TRBV11-2; D not certain. CDR1 is SGHAT, CDR2 FQNNGV, per germline. V dropped 4 bases and J dropped 0 bases, with 15 bases sitting between them. The length of the CDR3 is 16 residues. The CDR3 nucleotides read TGTGCCAGCAGCTCAAATAACCCGTCAGCTAACTATGGCTACACCTTC. Translating gives CASSSNNPSANYGYTF.

This clone was picked up a small number of times. The V and J genes are TRBV19 and TRBJ1-2; D is possibly TRBD1 (5 bases). CDR1 LNHDA and CDR2 SQIVND come from the germline V gene (reference sequence). Trimming took 5 bases from V and 2 from J, leaving 9 bases between them. The CDR3 runs to 13 residues. The CDR3 protein is CASSVTANYGYTF. The CDR3 DNA reads as TGTGCCAGTAGTGTGACAGCCAACTATGGCTACACCTTC.

This chain uses TRBV2 with TRBJ2-7, with D possibly TRBD2 on 6 matching bases. The germline V and J ends were trimmed by 4 bases and 1 base, with 17 bases remaining between them. CDR1 is SNHLY and CDR2 is FYNNEI in the germline V gene. The CDR3 consists of 16 residues. In DNA, the CDR3 is TGTGCCAGCAGTGGGATAGGCGGGGAGCTTTCCTACGAGCAGTACTTC. Translated: CASSGIGGELSYEQYF.

The CDR3 region has the DNA TGTGCCAGCGGGCCCAGGGGACGGGGCAATCAGCCCCAGCATTTT. Protein sequence: CASGPRGRGNQPQHF. This rearrangement joins TRBV27 to TRBJ1-5, with a tentative D call TRBD1 (6 bases). Germline assignment: CDR1 MNHEY and CDR2 SMNVEV (reference sequence). The CDR3 runs to 15 residues. The V end lost 8 bases, the J end lost 2 bases, and 16 bases lay between the germline ends.

V gene TRBV7-2 combines with J gene TRBJ1-1; 7 bases line up with TRBD1. CDR1 and CDR2 from the germline V gene are SGHTA and FQGNSA. The CDR3 contains 15 residues. V lost 5 bases and J lost 1; bases outside the gene matches: 7. The DNA for the CDR3 is TGTGCCAGCAGCATAGACAGGGACCCGAACACTGAAGCTTTCTTT. Its protein is CASSIDRDPNTEAFF. Full variable domain (rest looked up from reference TRBV7-2 and TRBJ1-1): GAGVSQSPSNKVTEKGKDVELRCDPISGHTALYWYRQSLGQGLEFLIYFQGNSAPDKSGLPSDRFSAERTGGSVSTLTIQRTQQEDSAVYLCASSIDRDPNTEAFFGQGTRLTVV.

The gene calls are TRBV4-2 and TRBJ2-7; 7 nucleotides match TRBD1. Germline CDR1 and CDR2: LGHNA and YNFKEQ. The CDR3 spans 14 residues. J was trimmed by 3 bases and V by 2 bases; bases with no gene match: 4. CDR3: CASSQLGQNYEQYF. The CDR3 DNA reads as TGTGCCAGCAGCCAATTGGGACAGAACTACGAGCAGTACTTC.

The chain carries TRBV9 and TRBJ2-5; 13 bases agree with TRBD2. The J segment lost 1 base and the V segment lost 3 bases, leaving 3 bases of the junction unmatched. The CDR3 extends over 16 amino acids. Germline CDR1 and CDR2: SGDLS and YYNGEE. The CDR3 protein is CASSAGTSGIQETQYF. In nucleotides, the CDR3 is TGTGCCAGCAGCGCAGGGACTAGCGGGATCCAAGAGACCCAGTACTTC.

This clone was observed a single time. The V gene is TRBV15, the J gene TRBJ2-3, with D maybe TRBD1 (6 bases). CDR1 is LNHNV, CDR2 YYDKDF, per germline (reference sequence). Trimming shortened V by 4 bases and J by 3 bases, and 14 bases separated the two germline ends. This CDR3 has 15 residues. Here the CDR3 DNA reads TGTGCCACCAGCAACGGACAGAAGGGGACAGATACGCAGTATTTT. It translates to CATSNGQKGTDTQYF.

The V and J genes are TRBV5-1 and TRBJ2-1; 7 bases match TRBD1. CDR3 size: 14 residues. J was trimmed by 10 bases and V by 0 bases; bases with no gene match: 7. Germline V gene sequence: CDR1 SGHRS, CDR2 YFSETQ. The CDR3 sequence: CASSLATRGQEQFF. CDR3 coding DNA: TGCGCCAGCAGCTTGGCAACTCGGGGACAGGAGCAGTTCTTC.

The chain is built from TRBV5-5 and TRBJ2-1; D may be TRBD2 (5 bases). The germline gives CDR1 SGHKS, CDR2 YYEKEE (reference sequence). Deletions cut 0 bases from V and 3 bases from J, with 10 bases between. CDR3 length equals 15 residues. The CDR3 spells CASSLGRTLYNEQFF. As DNA, the CDR3 is TGTGCCAGCAGCTTGGGTAGGACTCTCTACAATGAGCAGTTCTTC.

The chain carries TRBV7-9 and TRBJ1-2; D might be TRBD1 (5 bases). V lost 1 base and J lost 2, with 8 bases in between. The germline V gene encodes CDR1 SEHNR and CDR2 FQNEAQ (reference sequence). The CDR3 contains 14 residues. The CDR3 spells CASSLGTSNYGYTF. CDR3 nucleotides: TGTGCCAGCAGCTTAGGGACATCCAACTATGGCTACACCTTC.

The gene calls are TRBV27 and TRBJ2-7; D gene ambiguous. There are 15 residues in the CDR3. Germline CDR1 MNHEY, CDR2 SMNVEV (reference sequence). Trimming cost V 6 bases and J 0 bases, with 15 bases left between them. The chain's CDR3 is CASSHKYASSYEQYF. In nucleotides, the CDR3 is TGTGCCAGCAGCCACAAGTACGCAAGCTCCTACGAGCAGTACTTC.